The TCR beta chain under discussion was sequenced for a study of cytomegalovirus exposure and HLA in healthy donors (dated by TCRdb to about 2017). A note on the overall study: According to an earlier analysis of 587 of the donors, about 170 million T cells yielded 120 million or so unique TCR beta sequences and 250 to 350 Gb of sequence data. An early release that covered around 590 HLA-typed donors contained approximately 300 gigabases of sequencing data and around 85 million unique TCR sequences. The genetic ancestry cluster associated with self-reported Caucasian donors included 81% of the 398 genotyped donors. The aim of the study was to test whether cataloging public T cell receptors could identify signatures of past pathogen exposure. The study used immunosequencing to profile the T cell repertoires of 666 subjects and linked those repertoires to cytomegalovirus serostatus. Along with the approximately 670-subject first cohort, a separate validation cohort of approximately 110 different subjects was used. To predict cytomegalovirus infection status, the study combined high-throughput TCR immunosequencing, statistical association of individual TCRs with disease status, and machine learning. A later analysis re-examined previously published TCR beta repertoires from 610 or so donors and added high-resolution HLA genotyping to investigate patterns of TCR occurrence. The later analysis used no new phenotypic data to find candidate immune exposures, relying instead on TCR beta sequences and their occurrence across donors. An earlier analysis of roughly 580 of the donors used high-throughput TCR beta sequencing to judge whether each TCR beta V gene segment behaved as functional or pseudogenic. Alongside the repertoire data, information on donor age, sex, ethnicity and CMV serostatus was compiled. A later genetic analysis used genome-wide SNP genotypes for about three fifths of the roughly 700 donors, treating that subset as a discovery cohort. Every repertoire in the discovery cohort had been generated on one and the same sequencing platform. HLA typing included class I and class II loci at four-digit resolution. Typing coverage differed by locus: A, B, C, DRB1 and DQB1 were typed in about 629-640 donors, DQA1 in roughly 500, DPA1 in 606, and DPB1 in approximately 450. Several DR-DQ haplotypes were handled as single units for association and clustering because linkage in the cohort was strong. Across about 380 genotyped donors of the cohort, an average of about 240,000 unique TCR beta nucleotide sequences per donor were sequenced, and about a sixth of those sequences were non-productive.

The cohort comprised hundreds of healthy bone marrow donors. At the time of sampling, every cohort member was nominally healthy, though immune exposures that went unrecorded were likely present. The donor was CMV seropositive and was included in the group of approximately 300 seropositive cohort members. Every donor gave a peripheral blood sample, and the peripheral blood mononuclear cells from that sample were used for TCR beta sequencing. The Qiagen DNeasy Blood Extraction Kit was used to extract genomic DNA from the blood cell samples. Receptors were amplified or captured by the immunoSEQ multiplex PCR assay. The multiplex PCR relied on a mix of 60 forward primers for TCR Vbeta segments and 13 reverse primers for TCR Jbeta segments. The CDR3 region of rearranged TCR beta genes was amplified from genomic DNA by a multiplex PCR assay. The amplified TCR beta libraries were sequenced on the Illumina HiSeq System as 87-base-pair reads. On the study's bioinformatics: A later analysis tallied roughly 80 million unique TCR beta chains across the 666 repertoires, and 10 million to 11 million of those chains were shared by two or more donors. To remove PCR and sequencing errors, raw reads were error-corrected and collapsed into unique sequences using a nearest-neighbor algorithm that merged closely related sequences. CDR3 sequences were aligned to IMGT reference sequences to assign V, D and J gene segments. Each retained sequence needed at least a six-nucleotide match to both a V gene segment and a J gene segment. Rearrangements were called productive when the CDR3 lacked stop codons and stayed in frame with V and J; all others were non-productive. Following IMGT convention, CDR3 was defined as the stretch from the second conserved V-encoded cysteine to the conserved J-encoded phenylalanine. In an earlier analysis of just under 600 of the donors, sequences lacking an unambiguous match to a single V gene segment were excluded. An earlier analysis of under 750 of the donors called V segments functional above 56.7% productive rearrangements and segregating when the between-donor standard deviation exceeded 5%. A statistical classification framework was built to diagnose cytomegalovirus status from the catalog of TCR beta chain sequences. A later analysis assigned V and J genes by comparing TCR nucleotide sequences with IMGT/GENE-DB human TR gene sequences. The TCRdist pipeline was used in a later analysis to assign CDR3 sequences and most-parsimonious VDJ recombination scenarios. In a later analysis, every TCR beta chain was defined by the combination of its CDR3 amino acid sequence and its V-gene family, and reads without a unique V-gene family were dropped. To address suspected cross-contamination and a sequencing artifact, a later analysis removed approximately 600 highly shared, low-generation-probability nucleotide sequences. For each public chain, a later analysis derived a clonal expansion index from normalized ranks of inferred template counts within each repertoire. In a later analysis, generation probabilities were computed using a VDJ recombination model fitted to out-of-frame rearrangements, and the results were checked against IGoR. In a later analysis, TCR-TCR, TCR-HLA and TCR-CMV co-occurrence was scored with hypergeometric tests, and a repertoire-size bias correction was applied to TCR pairs. To estimate false discovery rates, a later analysis permuted the HLA or CMV assignments 20 times. In a later analysis, co-occurring TCRs were grouped using DBSCAN, with TCRdist sequence similarity added in when clustering inside HLA-allele-positive subsets. Repertoires with fewer than 30,000 or more than 120,000 public chains were left out of co-occurrence clustering, as were a few repertoires with anomalous nucleotide sharing. This is the immuneACCESS table as TCRdb keeps it, with only in-frame sequences that have V and J called. A part of the clones is gone; compared with another copy, unresolved V genes explain less than half, and the rest is unexplained. That table furnishes V, J and clone size, whereas the DNA furnished D and trimming. The sample table lists about 110,000 clones, approximately 82% of them with a count of one. The ten largest clones take up over 8% of the sample.

Beyond this particular receptor, the publication reports: HLA typing was unavailable for some donors at each locus, so association tests used only the typed subset. A group of highly shared sequence variants was considered likely to be a technical artifact of the sequencing pipeline. A later analysis reported that several top co-occurrence clusters appeared linked to parvovirus B19, influenza, CMV and Epstein-Barr virus. Specific HLA alleles were associated with over 15,000 TCR beta sequences at a false discovery rate of 0.05 in a later analysis. The earlier analysis of 450 to 700 of the donors excluded 15 to 20 rarely observed V segments, including chromosome 9 orphons, because counts were too low. Across donors, most TCR sequences were observed very rarely, whereas some public TCRs were present in many individuals. In vitro tests confirmed that a few of the cytomegalovirus-associated TCR beta chains recognize cytomegalovirus antigens. The presence/absence analyses assumed that sequencing depth was roughly uniform across donors, and that assumption may not be true. In both the original and validation cohorts, the classifier was reported to diagnose cytomegalovirus status with high specificity and sensitivity. In a later genetic analysis, a missense DCLRE1C variant was associated with V-gene and J-gene trimming of TCR beta chains, and the association was replicated in an independent cohort. Assigning TCR associations to individual alleles was difficult when HLA alleles, especially DR and DQ, strongly co-occurred. Linkage disequilibrium might explain the correlated functional status among segregating V segments, but an unknown experimental factor could not be excluded. Immune exposure information for the cohort was limited to CMV serostatus. According to a later genetic analysis, donors in an Asian-associated ancestry cluster had fewer N-insertions in productive TCRs than the roughly 670-donor mean. Some IMGT-functional V segments, including TRBV6-2 and TRBV6-3, could not be distinguished by the 87-base-pair reads and were therefore excluded. A further reported finding was that TCR beta sequences accurately predicted the HLA-A and HLA-B alleles for most subjects in the first cohort. Only TCR beta chains were sequenced in this cohort, and the absence of alpha or paired-chain data limited detectable features. Broadly in line with IMGT annotations, most TCR beta V segments showed up in productive rearrangements about 87% or about 30% of the time in an earlier analysis of 450 to 600 of the donors. According to the authors, the approach could potentially be generalized to other disease states and immunological phenotypes. The study gave a list of under 200 TCR beta chains associated with cytomegalovirus. In a later analysis, the rate of TCR association differed among HLA loci, with DRB1 alleles having the most associated TCRs and HLA-C alleles having the fewest. A later analysis found that most CMV-associated TCR beta chains appeared HLA-restricted, with HLA associations seemingly driven largely by CMV exposure. Compared with equally common non-associated chains, HLA-associated TCR beta chains in a later analysis were more clonally expanded and had lower generation probabilities.

Trimming removed 3 bases from V and 5 bases from J, leaving 7 bases between the germline ends. The CDR3 starts with the cysteine, ends with the phenylalanine, and has 13 residues. The kept DNA is CDR3 alone, 39 bases in frame from the first base. The germline V gene yields SNHLY for CDR1 and FYNNEI for CDR2. As to this clone: It has no known antigen specificity. Base qualities are missing; no much larger clone stands one base away.

The TCR comes from a man aged 40-49 years in good health and CMV-seropositive. This chain joins TRBV2 to TRBJ2-2, with the D gene not confidently named. Material for sequencing was PBMCs. The CDR3 reads CASSETLTGELFF. The sequenced DNA: TGTGCCAGCAGTGAGACTTTGACCGGGGAGCTGTTTTTT.